This is a list of T cell receptor beta chains from one sample in a study of blood T cell repertoires in COVID-19. The table came from immunoSEQ multiplex PCR; TCRdb's copy has only in-frame clones and leaves some out. The sample has 180,000 or so clones, 70% to 90% seen once. The sequenced sample consisted of peripheral blood. The receptors were sampled from a man aged 18 to 30 with acute or convalescent COVID-19. Both conserved end residues are part of each CDR3. D genes are given only for firm matches. Not all rows give a size; the values are once, few, many and, for expanded clones, a class.

V	D	J	size	DNA	CDR3
TRBV5-1	-	TRBJ1-2	many	TGCGCCAGCAGCTTTGAGGGCTCTATGAGCTACACCTTC	CASSFEGSMSYTF
TRBV12-5	-	TRBJ1-2	-	TGTGCTAGTGGTTATGGTCTTGTTCCTCCTGGGGCCGTGGGCTACACCTTC	CASGYGLVPPGAVGYTF
TRBV18	-	TRBJ1-1	-	TGTGCCAGCTCATTGGACAAGAACACTGAAGCTTTCTTT	CASSLDKNTEAFF
TRBV6-5	-	TRBJ2-3	-	TGTGCCAGCAGTTACTCAGGCGGGATAACCACAGATACGCAGTATTTT	CASSYSGGITTDTQYF
TRBV19	-	TRBJ2-7	-	TGTGCCAGTAGTATAACTCCCAGGGTTCTCGAGCAGTACTTC	CASSITPRVLEQYF
TRBV5-1	TRBD1	TRBJ1-2	once	TGCGCCAGCAGATTTACAGGGGGCGATGGCTACACCTTC	CASRFTGGDGYTF
TRBV5-1	TRBD2	TRBJ2-1	once	TGCGCCAGCAGCCCCGGTCCTAGCGGGGGAGGGACAGAGCAGTTCTTC	CASSPGPSGGGTEQFF
TRBV10-1	-	TRBJ2-5	-	TGCGCCAGCAGCGCGGGACAGCTCCAAGAGACCCAGTACTTC	CASSAGQLQETQYF
TRBV10-3	-	TRBJ2-2	-	TGTGCCATCAGCAAGCGTAAGGGCGGGGGCGGCTACGGGGAGCTGTTTTTT	CAISKRKGGGGYGELFF
TRBV30	-	TRBJ1-5	-	TGTGCCTGGAACGTAGGAGGGTCCGCGCCCCAGCATTTT	CAWNVGGSAPQHF
TRBV7-9	-	TRBJ2-3	-	TGTGCCAGCAGCCAGACTAGAAGCACAGATACGCAGTATTTT	CASSQTRSTDTQYF
TRBV2	-	TRBJ1-2	once	TGTGCCAGCAAGGGGCTCGGCGCAGGGGTTGGCTATGGCTACACCTTC	CASKGLGAGVGYGYTF
TRBV6-5	TRBD1	TRBJ2-7	-	TGTGCCAGCTCCGAACTCCCGGGACAGGGCTACGAGCAGTACTTC	CASSELPGQGYEQYF
TRBV12-3/TRBV12-4	-	TRBJ1-5	-	TGTGCCAGCAGCCCATCCGGGGGGCAGCCCCAGCATTTT	CASSPSGGQPQHF
TRBV5-6	TRBD1	TRBJ2-2	-	TGTGCCAGCATCCTGACAGGGGGCCCCGGGGAGCTGTTTTTT	CASILTGGPGELFF
TRBV7-2	TRBD1	TRBJ1-1	once	TGTGCCAGCAGCACCCCAGGGGGCTCGGCGGTTAACACTGAAGCTTTCTTT	CASSTPGGSAVNTEAFF
TRBV4-1	-	TRBJ2-6	once	TGCGCCAGCAGCCAAGAGCAAAAGCCTTTCCTCTCTGGGGCCAACGTCCTGACTTTC	CASSQEQKPFLSGANVLTF
TRBV18	TRBD1	TRBJ1-1	few	TGTGCCAGCTCAGGGCCCGGGACAGTGAACACTGAAGCTTTCTTT	CASSGPGTVNTEAFF
TRBV5-1	TRBD1	TRBJ2-5	once	TGCGCCAGCAGCTTGGCGTTGACAGGGGAAGAGACCCAGTACTTC	CASSLALTGEETQYF
TRBV7-3	-	TRBJ1-1	-	TGTGCCAGCAGCTTAAGTCCCAGCACTGAAGCTTTCTTT	CASSLSPSTEAFF
TRBV10-3	TRBD2	TRBJ2-5	-	TGTGCCATCAGTGAGGCCCTAGCGGGGGGGCCTGAGACCCAGTACTTC	CAISEALAGGPETQYF
TRBV9	-	TRBJ1-2	-	TGTGCCAGCAGCCAACCAGGGGCGTGGGGCTACACCTTC	CASSQPGAWGYTF
TRBV19	TRBD2	TRBJ2-2	-	TGTGCCAGTAGTATAGATTGGGAGGGGATCAACACCGGGGAGCTGTTTTTT	CASSIDWEGINTGELFF
TRBV3-1/TRBV3-2	TRBD2	TRBJ2-1	once	TGTGCCAGCAGCCAAGATGTGGGACTAGTATACAATGAGCAGTTCTTC	CASSQDVGLVYNEQFF
TRBV6-5	TRBD1	TRBJ2-7	-	TGTGCCAGCAGATTGACAGGGTTCCACGAGCAGTACTTC	CASRLTGFHEQYF
TRBV5-1	-	TRBJ2-1	-	TGCGCCAGCAGCTTTTCAGTTAATGAGCAGTTCTTC	CASSFSVNEQFF
TRBV12-3/TRBV12-4	-	TRBJ1-1	-	TGTGCCAGCAGCCCCAGTGGGAACACTGAAGCTTTCTTT	CASSPSGNTEAFF
TRBV2	TRBD2	TRBJ2-3	-	TGTGCCAGCAGTCCTCTAGCGGGGGGCACAGATACGCAGTATTTT	CASSPLAGGTDTQYF
TRBV29-1	TRBD1	TRBJ1-2	-	TGCAGCGTTGAGGAGGGGGCTCGGGGCTACACCTTC	CSVEEGARGYTF
TRBV28	-	TRBJ1-6	-	TGTGCCAGCGACACGCTTACGAGCTCCTATAATTCACCCCTCCACTTT	CASDTLTSSYNSPLHF
TRBV7-8	TRBD1	TRBJ1-5	-	TGTGCCAGCAGCTCTCGGCCGGGACAGGGCAATCAGCCCCAGCATTTT	CASSSRPGQGNQPQHF
TRBV7-9	-	TRBJ1-2	-	TGTGCCAGCAGCTTAGCGGGCCAGAAAGGCTACACCTTC	CASSLAGQKGYTF
TRBV7-9	TRBD1	TRBJ1-1	-	TGTGCCAGCAGCTCCCCGGGGACAGGCGGGGTGAACACTGAAGCTTTCTTT	CASSSPGTGGVNTEAFF
TRBV5-1	-	TRBJ1-4	-	TGCGCCAGCAGCTTGGCAGGGGCTAATGAAAAACTGTTTTTT	CASSLAGANEKLFF
TRBV18	-	TRBJ2-7	-	TGTGCCAGCTCGGAGAAAAGGAATTCATACGAGCAGTACTTC	CASSEKRNSYEQYF
TRBV6-4	TRBD2	TRBJ2-3	-	TGTGCCAGCAGTGACTCGGCGGGGGGGCCAGATACGCAGTATTTT	CASSDSAGGPDTQYF
TRBV12-3/TRBV12-4	-	TRBJ1-2	-	TGTGCCAGCAGTTGGACAGACTATGGCTACACCTTC	CASSWTDYGYTF
TRBV7-6	-	TRBJ1-4	-	TGTGCCAGCAGCTTAGATGCAGGCCAACTCGAAAAACTGTTTTTT	CASSLDAGQLEKLFF
TRBV4-1	TRBD1	TRBJ1-1	-	TGCGCCAGCAGCCATGGGACAGGGTTCACTGAAGCTTTCTTT	CASSHGTGFTEAFF
TRBV19	-	TRBJ2-5	once	TGTGCCAGTAGTATTCGTGAGACCCAGTACTTC	CASSIRETQYF
TRBV5-1	TRBD1	TRBJ2-3	once	TGCGCCAGCCTGGGACAGGGCACAGATACGCAGTATTTT	CASLGQGTDTQYF
TRBV3-1/TRBV3-2	TRBD2	TRBJ2-5	-	TGTGCCAGCAGCCAAGAATTACTAGCGGGCGAGACCCAGTACTTC	CASSQELLAGETQYF
TRBV19	TRBD2	TRBJ2-1	once	TGTGCCAGTAGAGGGCCCCAACGGGGGGACTACAATGAGCAGTTCTTC	CASRGPQRGDYNEQFF
TRBV11-3	-	TRBJ2-2	-	TGTGCCAGCAGCTTAGATCAGACCGGGGAGCTGTTTTTT	CASSLDQTGELFF
TRBV5-5	TRBD1	TRBJ2-1	few	TGTGCCAGCAGCTCCTGGACAGGGACCTACAATGAGCAGTTCTTC	CASSSWTGTYNEQFF